This entry is about one T cell receptor beta chain. The data stem from a study of blood T cell repertoires in COVID-19. J lost 4 bases, V lost 1 base, and 4 bases had no gene match. The CDR3 is 16 residues long. Germline CDR1 reads LNHDA; CDR2 reads SQIVND (reference sequence). Clones were sequenced by immunoSEQ multiplex PCR, and TCRdb holds only the in-frame ones, with some missing. This table has about 65,000 clones, roughly 90% appearing once. The chain is built from TRBV19 and TRBJ2-5, with 12 bases matching TRBD1. The TCR originated in a man aged 55 to 70 with acute or convalescent COVID-19. Sequenced: peripheral blood. The CDR3 DNA sequence: TGTGCCAGTAGTATAGTGGGACAGGGGGCTGGAGAGACCCAGTACTTC. Translating it yields CASSIVGQGAGETQYF.